Below are 18 T cell receptor beta chains sequenced from a single sample in a study of T cells after yellow fever vaccination. TCRdb redid the calling of the 5' RACE reads with MiXCR, one entry per CDR3 protein. The sample carries under 600,000 distinct CDR3 sequences, approximately 12% recorded once. The sequenced sample was PBMCs, obtained on the day of the yellow fever booster vaccination. These receptors all stem from a man aged 30 to 45 who received the YFV17D yellow fever vaccine.

The CDR3 DNA follows: TGCAGTGCGGGACTAGCGGGCCCGGGTACGCAGTATTTT. The encoded protein is CSAGLAGPGTQYF. The V call is TRBV20-1, the J call TRBJ2-3, with 12 bases that match TRBD2. V lost 6 bases, J lost 8 bases, and 6 bases stayed unmatched. This CDR3 is built from 13 residues. Germline V CDR1 and CDR2: DFQATT, SNEGSKA (reference sequence).

This clonotype has a handful of counts. The chain links TRBV18 to TRBJ2-5; D ambiguous. CDR3 length: 13 residues. Trimming took off 2 bases at V and 1 base at J, with 5 bases between the two ends. CDR1 is KGHSH, CDR2 LQKENI, per germline. The CDR3 coding sequence is TGTGCCAGCTCACCAGTAGCCCAAGAGACCCAGTACTTC. Its translation: CASSPVAQETQYF.

The rearrangement uses TRBV20-1 and TRBJ2-5, with 10 bases identical to TRBD2. CDR1 and CDR2 (germline): DFQATT, SNEGSKA (reference sequence). This CDR3 is 13 amino acids long. V trimming: 6 bases; J trimming: 7 bases; junction bases outside the gene matches: 8. The DNA of the CDR3 is TGCAGTGCCCAGCGGGGGGGAGTGGGGACCCAGTACTTC. This sequence encodes CSAQRGGVGTQYF.

V and J are TRBV7-2 and TRBJ1-5; D call uncertain. Trimming left V 5 bases short and J 3 bases short, with 14 bases between. This CDR3 spans 15 amino acids. Germline CDR1 reads SGHTA; CDR2 reads FQGNSA. The DNA of the CDR3 is TGTGCCAGCAGCCGGGTGGGCGGCCCCAATCAGCCCCAGCATTTT. This sequence encodes CASSRVGGPNQPQHF.

The chain uses TRBV20-1 and TRBJ2-5; tentatively, D is TRBD2 (5 bases). Between the trimmed V and J ends, which lost 3 bases and 5 bases, there was a span of 13 bases. CDR3 length equals 13 residues. The germline CDR1 and CDR2 sequences are DFQATT and SNEGSKA (reference sequence). The CDR3 DNA follows: TGCAGTGCTAGTACCGGGGTTGGGGAGACCCAGTACTTC. It is translated as CSASTGVGETQYF.

This chain links TRBV7-2 with TRBJ2-5; 12 bases line up with TRBD1. The CDR3 loop spans 14 amino acids. With V trimmed by 6 bases and J by 4 bases, 3 bases remained unmatched. The germline gives CDR1 SGHTA, CDR2 FQGNSA. The CDR3 DNA reads as TGTGCCAGCAGGCGGGACAGGGGGCCAGAGACCCAGTACTTC. As protein: CASRRDRGPETQYF.

This clonotype has just a few counts. The rearrangement uses TRBV10-3 and TRBJ1-6; D not resolved. The CDR3 has 14 residues. Trimming removed 8 bases at V and 5 bases at J, with 13 bases between. From germline, CDR1 is ENHRY and CDR2 SYGVKD. The chain's CDR3 is CAIQKKGNNSPLHF. For the CDR3, the DNA is TGTGCCATCCAGAAAAAAGGGAATAATTCACCCCTCCACTTT.

This clonotype was recorded a few times. This sequence joins TRBV3-1 and TRBJ2-7, with 8 bases that match TRBD2. CDR1 and CDR2 (germline): LGHDT, YNNKEL (reference sequence). CDR3 length: 16 amino acids. Unmatched junction bases numbered 8, after V lost 0 bases and J lost 4 bases. Here the CDR3 DNA reads TGTGCCAGCAGCCAAGAAGTGTCCAGCGGGAGTTACGAGCAGTACTTC. This sequence encodes CASSQEVSSGSYEQYF.

A word on this clonotype: At one end, the junction sequence differs from germline, possibly due to a read error. The rearrangement joins TRBV20-1 to TRBJ1-1; 9 nucleotides match TRBD1. This CDR3 spans 16 amino acids. CDR1 DFQATT and CDR2 SNEGSKA come from the germline V gene (reference sequence). CDR3 in amino acids: CCASNPGQGSNTEAFF. DNA of the CDR3: TGCTGTGCTAGCAATCCAGGACAGGGGTCGAACACTGAAGCTTTCTTT.

The chain employs TRBV20-1 and TRBJ2-1; 10 bases line up with TRBD2. This CDR3 has 15 residues. Unmatched junction bases numbered 6, after V lost 3 bases and J lost 4 bases. The V gene's germline CDR1 is DFQATT and CDR2 SNEGSKA (reference sequence). The CDR3 sequence is CSARALAGNYNEQFF. The CDR3 bases are TGCAGTGCTAGGGCACTAGCGGGGAATTACAATGAGCAGTTCTTC.

This chain links TRBV4-3 with TRBJ2-2; perhaps TRBD2 as D (6 bases). Germline V gives CDR1 LGHNA, CDR2 YSLEER. Between the trimmed V and J ends, which lost 0 bases and 7 bases, there was a span of 15 bases. The CDR3 spans 16 residues. In DNA, the CDR3 is TGCGCCAGCAGCCAAGATCAGGCGGGGTTGAGCGGGGAGCTGTTTTTT. Its protein is CASSQDQAGLSGELFF.

Here the CDR3 reads CAISSGTADTQYF. The CDR3 coding sequence is TGTGCCATCAGTAGCGGCACCGCAGATACGCAGTATTTT. The chain carries TRBV10-3 and TRBJ2-3; the D gene is possibly TRBD2 (5 bases). This CDR3 has 13 residues. V was cut by 5 bases and J by 4 bases, with 10 bases left in between. CDR1 ENHRY and CDR2 SYGVKD come from the germline V gene.

This chain links TRBV6-6 with TRBJ2-1; D gene ambiguous. This CDR3 comprises 11 residues. V was clipped by 5 bases and J by 9 bases, with 8 bases between them. Germline values: CDR1 MNHNY, CDR2 SVGAGI (reference sequence). CDR3 DNA sequence: TGTGCCAGCAGTCCCAAGCTTGAGCAGTTCTTC. This gives the protein CASSPKLEQFF.

This clonotype was counted only a few times. This sequence joins TRBV10-3 and TRBJ1-2, with 10 positions matching TRBD1. The CDR3 loop spans 14 amino acids. Germline V gene sequence: CDR1 ENHRY, CDR2 SYGVKD. The J segment lost 6 bases and the V segment lost 5 bases, leaving 6 bases of the junction unmatched. CDR3 DNA: TGTGCCATCAGTTGGACAGGGGGAACTAATGGCTACACCTTC. Residues: CAISWTGGTNGYTF.

The CDR3 loop reads CASSLDPGHKSGANVLTF. DNA for the CDR3: TGCGCCAGCAGCTTGGATCCAGGTCACAAGTCTGGGGCCAACGTCCTGACTTTC. The J gene is TRBJ2-6, the V gene TRBV5-1; no clear D. CDR1 and CDR2 (germline): SGHRS, YFSETQ. Trimming took 0 bases from V and 1 from J, leaving 14 bases between them. CDR3 length: 18 amino acids.

This clonotype was recorded at least ten times. The chain has TRBV5-1 and TRBJ2-7, with D perhaps TRBD1 or TRBD2 (5 bases each). Germline values: CDR1 SGHRS, CDR2 YFSETQ. This CDR3 region has 14 residues. The V end was cut by 3 bases, the J end by 6 bases, with 16 bases between. The CDR3 coding sequence is TGCGCCAGCAGCTATTCAGGGAAACGGGGCGAGCAGTACTTC. It codes for CASSYSGKRGEQYF.

This clonotype has a handful of counts. This chain joins TRBV28 and TRBJ2-7; maybe TRBD2 (6 bases). This CDR3 has 13 residues. Trimming removed 8 bases at V and 2 bases at J, with 13 bases between. Germline V gene sequence: CDR1 MDHEN, CDR2 SYDVKM. CDR3: CASRGSGTYEQYF. The CDR3 region has the DNA TGTGCCAGCCGAGGTAGCGGAACCTACGAGCAGTACTTC.

This clonotype showed up just a few times. The V gene is TRBV29-1, the J gene TRBJ1-1; TRBD1 agrees at 8 bases. Germline CDR1 reads SQVTM; CDR2 reads ANQGSEA. This CDR3 is 14 amino acids long. Trimming took 2 bases from V and 10 from J; bases not matched to a gene: 12. DNA of the CDR3: TGCAGCGTTGAACGGACAGGGAATACCCCTCGAGCTTTCTTT. Translation gives CSVERTGNTPRAFF.